This record concerns one TCR beta chain sequence. Antigen: not known. Compared with germline, one end of the junction differs, possibly owing to a read error. This sample's RNA came from whole unsorted tissue. TCRbeta libraries were built with three rounds of nested PCR, modified from ARM-PCR. TCRdb passed the multiplex PCR reads through MiXCR, listing each CDR3 protein once. The sample lists under 250,000 distinct CDR3 sequences, approximately 74% seen once, with 20% to 25% in the top ten. This entry is derived from a study of tumor and adjacent non-tumor tissue in lung cancer. Study context: There were 11 to 13 adenocarcinoma, a couple of squamous cell carcinoma and 1 small cell lung cancer cases.

Study observations and caveats: TCR diversity was significantly greater in tumor than normal lung tissue.

Germline V lookup: CDR1 WSHSY, CDR2 SAAADI. This CDR3 comprises 13 residues. The chain employs TRBV10-2 and TRBJ1-2; D possibly corresponds to TRBD1 (6 bases). Sequenced input: lung tumor tissue. This receptor was taken from a man aged 60-69 years with non-small cell lung cancer. The CDR3 coding sequence is TGCACCAGCAGTGTTGACAGGAGTAGTGGCTACACCTTC. This encodes CTSSVDRSSGYTF.